The next 6 T cell receptor beta chains were all read from a single sample in a study of T cells in localized non-small cell lung cancer. Clones were sequenced by immunoSEQ multiplex PCR, and TCRdb holds only the in-frame ones, with some missing. In the table there are 25,000 to 35,000 clones, 89% of which are singletons. Sequenced here: peripheral blood, sampled before any cancer treatment. The receptors stem from a woman aged 40-69 years with stage I lung adenocarcinoma.

The rearrangement joins TRBV9 to TRBJ1-5, with 10 nucleotides matching TRBD1. The V and J ends lost 4 bases and 8 bases, in that order; junction bases with no gene match: 9. This CDR3 spans 15 amino acids. The germline CDR1 and CDR2 sequences are SGDLS and YYNGEE. The CDR3 protein is CASSPRGDRGEPQHF. Here the CDR3 DNA reads TGTGCCAGCAGCCCCCGGGGGGACAGGGGAGAGCCCCAGCATTTT. Full variable domain (remainder filled in from reference TRBV9 and TRBJ1-5): DSGVTQTPKHLITATGQRVTLRCSPRSGDLSVYWYQQSLDQGLQFLIQYYNGEERAKGNILERFSAQQFPDLHSELNLSSLELGDSALYFCASSPRGDRGEPQHFGDGTRLSIL.

This chain joins TRBV6-5 and TRBJ2-1, with D maybe TRBD2 (5 bases). Germline CDR1 MNHEY, CDR2 SVGAGI. The CDR3 is made up of 14 amino acids. The V gene lost 6 bases and the J gene lost 1 base, with 10 bases spanning the gap. CDR3 coding DNA: TGTGCCAGCAGCCCGAGGGCTTCCTACAATGAGCAGTTCTTC. The encoded protein is CASSPRASYNEQFF.

V gene TRBV5-4 combines with J gene TRBJ2-7, with D perhaps TRBD1 (5 bases). V was shortened by 2 bases and J by 2 bases, with 14 bases between the two germline ends. The CDR3 consists of 15 residues. Germline V CDR1 and CDR2: SGHNT, YYREEE (reference sequence). The DNA of the CDR3 is TGTGCCAGCAGCTTTGGAGCCCCAGGGACCTACGAGCAGTACTTC. Its protein is CASSFGAPGTYEQYF.

The chain recombines TRBV6-1 with TRBJ2-7, with 11 bases matching TRBD2. The V segment lost 6 bases and the J segment 0 bases; nucleotides outside the gene matches: 4. The germline CDR1 and CDR2 sequences are MNHNS and SASEGT. The CDR3 is 15 residues long. CDR3 coding DNA: TGTGCCAGCAGCTCCGGGACTAGCGGCTCCTACGAGCAGTACTTC. Translating gives CASSSGTSGSYEQYF.

This clone was counted a few times. This rearrangement joins TRBV6-1 to TRBJ2-7; TRBD1 matches at 7 bases. Germline V CDR1 and CDR2: MNHNS, SASEGT. The ends lost 5 bases at V and 6 bases at J; junction bases unmatched: 4. There are 12 residues in the CDR3. Written as DNA, the CDR3 is TGTGCCAGCAGTCCGGACAGGCGCGAGCAGTACTTC. It specifies CASSPDRREQYF.

The gene calls are TRBV19 and TRBJ1-4; D gene uncertain. The CDR3 length is 12 residues. Germline assignment: CDR1 LNHDA and CDR2 SQIVND (reference sequence). Deletions cut 7 bases from V and 11 bases from J, with 14 bases between. The CDR3 reads CASNFERGKLFF. Written as DNA, the CDR3 is TGTGCCAGTAACTTCGAGCGAGGTAAACTGTTTTTT.